Listed below are T cell receptor beta chains from one sample, sequenced in a study of regulatory T cells in long-lasting Graves disease. TCRdb re-called the multiplex PCR reads with MiXCR, one entry per CDR3 protein. The sample yields 400,000 to 500,000 distinct CDR3 sequences, 15% seen once. These data were also filed under a second study, of T cells in Graves' hyperthyroidism and ophthalmopathy.

Sequencing used peripheral blood mononuclear cells (PBMCs), obtained at new diagnosis, from a patient treated with antithyroid drugs. The origin of the receptors is a woman aged 40 to 50 with Graves disease. Both conserved end residues are part of each CDR3.

V: TRBV7-8; J: TRBJ2-2; CDR3: CASSGDRGHTGELFF
V: TRBV12-3/TRBV12-4; J: TRBJ2-7; CDR3: CASSLHTREAGVFYEQYF
V: TRBV27; J: TRBJ2-5; CDR3: CASSPTGSQETQYF
V: TRBV5-6; J: TRBJ2-1; CDR3: CASSGAGEQFF
V: TRBV6-1; J: TRBJ2-7; CDR3: CASSVSSGSRSYEQYF
V: TRBV5-1; J: TRBJ1-1; CDR3: CASRSGQGNFDTEAFF
V: TRBV7-8; J: TRBJ2-7; CDR3: CASSGRTVAGEQYF
V: TRBV2; J: TRBJ2-1; CDR3: CASRSGVRNEQFF
V: TRBV6-1; J: TRBJ2-2; CDR3: CASRQGTANTGELFF
V: TRBV6-1; J: TRBJ1-2; CDR3: CASGKGQNYGYTF
V: TRBV20-1; J: TRBJ2-1; CDR3: CSAFDPREVSYNEQFF
V: TRBV9; J: TRBJ2-7; CDR3: CASSARGGGFLSYEQYF
V: TRBV24-1; J: TRBJ2-1; CDR3: CATSSETTSGSPLLYNEQFF